This is a list of T cell receptor beta chains from one sample in a study of blood T cell repertoires in COVID-19. TCRdb's copy holds only in-frame clones and misses some; the assay was immunoSEQ multiplex PCR. The sample consists of about 150,000 clones, roughly nine tenths of them appearing once. Sequencing was done on a sample of peripheral blood. The receptors here all came from a woman in her 70s with acute or convalescent COVID-19. CDR3s include the opening cysteine and the closing phenylalanine or tryptophan. The order of the fields is J gene, D gene, V gene, clone size, CDR3 DNA, CDR3 protein. D genes are given only for firm matches. Clone size is shown for a subset of rows, as once, few, many or a class of expanded clone.

TRBJ2-7	.	TRBV6-2/TRBV6-3	.	TGTGCCAGCAGTTATCCAGGCTACGAGCAGTACTTC	CASSYPGYEQYF
TRBJ1-6	.	TRBV6-2/TRBV6-3	.	TGTGCCAGCAGTCTACAGGCTTATAATTCACCCCTCCACTTT	CASSLQAYNSPLHF
TRBJ2-7	.	TRBV21-1	few	TGTGCCAGCAGCATACAGGGCTACGAGCAGTACTTC	CASSIQGYEQYF
TRBJ2-3	.	TRBV12-3/TRBV12-4	.	TGTGCCAGCAGTTTAGTCGAGACAGACACGCAGTATTTT	CASSLVETDTQYF
TRBJ1-2	TRBD1	TRBV18	once	TGTGCCAGCTCACCACCGCCGACAGGGCGGGGCTACACCTTC	CASSPPPTGRGYTF
TRBJ2-5	.	TRBV18	.	TGTGCCAGCTCACCAACAGGAGAGACCCAGTACTTC	CASSPTGETQYF
TRBJ1-1	.	TRBV12-3/TRBV12-4	.	TGTGCCAGCAGTTTAGGAGTGAACACTGAAGCTTTCTTT	CASSLGVNTEAFF
TRBJ1-2	TRBD1	TRBV28	.	TGTGCCAGCAGTTTATTCGACAGGGTCTATGGCTACACCTTC	CASSLFDRVYGYTF
TRBJ1-5	.	TRBV19	once	TGTGCCAGTAGTATTTGGCAAAGCAATCAGCCCCAGCATTTT	CASSIWQSNQPQHF
TRBJ1-2	.	TRBV19	.	TGTGCCAGTAGTTCAGGGCATAACTATGGCTACACCTTC	CASSSGHNYGYTF
TRBJ2-2	.	TRBV6-4	.	TGTGCCAGCAGTGACGGGGACATTTACACCGGGGAGCTGTTTTTT	CASSDGDIYTGELFF
TRBJ2-2	.	TRBV18	.	TGTGCCAGCTCCCCAGAGGGGAACACCGGGGAGCTGTTTTTT	CASSPEGNTGELFF
TRBJ1-5	TRBD1	TRBV29-1	.	TGCAGCGTAATGACAGGGAACAATCAGCCCCAGCATTTT	CSVMTGNNQPQHF
TRBJ2-7	TRBD1	TRBV10-3	.	TGTGCCATCAGTGAGGTCCTCGGGACAGCCTCCTACGAGCAGTACTTC	CAISEVLGTASYEQYF
TRBJ1-6	.	TRBV27	.	TGTGCCAGCAGTTTATGGGCAGCCGCTTCACCCCTCCACTTT	CASSLWAAASPLHF
TRBJ1-2	.	TRBV18	.	TGTGCCAGCGTTAGCCGGGACTATGGCTACACCTTC	CASVSRDYGYTF
TRBJ2-4	.	TRBV6-1	.	TGTGCCAGCAGTGACCCCCTAAACATTCAGTACTTC	CASSDPLNIQYF
TRBJ2-5	.	TRBV6-5	few	TGTGCCAGCAGTTACGAAGGAGGGACCCAGTACTTC	CASSYEGGTQYF
TRBJ1-1	.	TRBV6-2/TRBV6-3	.	TGTGCCAGCAGTTTGAGAGCCGTGAACACTGAAGCTTTCTTT	CASSLRAVNTEAFF
TRBJ1-1	TRBD1	TRBV11-1	.	TGTGCCAGCAGCCCCCGACAGGGGGCGCAAACTGAAGCTTTCTTT	CASSPRQGAQTEAFF
TRBJ2-1	TRBD2	TRBV30	.	TGTGCCTGGAAGGGCGTCGGGGGGAAATCCTACAATGAGCAGTTCTTC	CAWKGVGGKSYNEQFF
TRBJ1-3	.	TRBV20-1	.	TGCAGTGCTACGTCTGGAAACACCATATATTTT	CSATSGNTIYF
TRBJ1-2	TRBD1	TRBV13	.	TGTGCCAGCAGCTTAGAGGACATGGGACAGTTCTATGGCTACACCTTC	CASSLEDMGQFYGYTF
TRBJ2-7	TRBD2	TRBV5-1	.	TGCGCCAGCAGGGCGGGGGGTAGCTCCTACGAGCAGTACTTC	CASRAGGSSYEQYF